This T cell receptor (beta chain) was sequenced for a study of blood T cell repertoires in COVID-19. Study at large: COVID-19 samples collected from the United States, Italy and Spain covered acute and convalescent phases. T cells, B-cell-depleted T cells, or PBMCs supplied cDNA or gDNA.

Germline CDR1 and CDR2: SEHNR and FQNEAQ (reference sequence). The CDR3 runs to 14 residues. V was shortened by 5 bases and J by 4 bases, with 11 bases between the two germline ends. The authors' processing: Reference gene primer amplification yielded estimated nucleated cell counts. TCRdb keeps only in-frame clones here, not all; method: immunoSEQ multiplex PCR. V and J calls and clone size follow that table, whereas D and trimming were derived from the DNA. This sample has roughly 120,000 clones, with roughly 87% found just once. The source of this sequence is a human donor in a cohort sampled during active COVID-19. The rearrangement uses TRBV7-9 and TRBJ2-2; D is perhaps TRBD1 (6 bases). Material: peripheral blood. The CDR3 loop reads CASSPRGTTGELFF. As DNA, the CDR3 is TGTGCCAGCAGCCCCAGGGGAACCACCGGGGAGCTGTTTTTT.